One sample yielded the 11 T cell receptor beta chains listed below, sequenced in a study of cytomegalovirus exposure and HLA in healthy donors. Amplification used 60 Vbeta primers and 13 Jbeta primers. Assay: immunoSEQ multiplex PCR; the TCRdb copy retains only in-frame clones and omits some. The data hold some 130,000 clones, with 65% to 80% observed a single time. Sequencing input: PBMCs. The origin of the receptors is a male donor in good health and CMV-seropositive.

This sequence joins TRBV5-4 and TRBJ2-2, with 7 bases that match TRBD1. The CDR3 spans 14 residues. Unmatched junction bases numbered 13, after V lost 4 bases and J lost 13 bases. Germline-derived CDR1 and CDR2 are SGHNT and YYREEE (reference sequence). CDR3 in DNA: TGTGCCAGCAGCGACACCCGACAGGGCGAACGGCTGTTTTTT. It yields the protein CASSDTRQGERLFF.

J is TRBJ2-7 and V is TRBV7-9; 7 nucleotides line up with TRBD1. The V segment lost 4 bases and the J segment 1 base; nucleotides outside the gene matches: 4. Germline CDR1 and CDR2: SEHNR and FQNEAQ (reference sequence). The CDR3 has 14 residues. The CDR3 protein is CASSSRDRSYEQYF. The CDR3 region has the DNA TGTGCCAGCAGCTCCAGGGACAGATCCTACGAGCAGTACTTC. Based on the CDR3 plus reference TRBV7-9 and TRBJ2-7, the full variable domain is DTGVSQNPRHKITKRGQNVTFRCDPISEHNRLYWYRQTLGQGPEFLTYFQNEAQLEKSRLLSDRFSAERPKGSFSTLEIQRTEQGDSAMYLCASSSRDRSYEQYFGPGTRLTVT.

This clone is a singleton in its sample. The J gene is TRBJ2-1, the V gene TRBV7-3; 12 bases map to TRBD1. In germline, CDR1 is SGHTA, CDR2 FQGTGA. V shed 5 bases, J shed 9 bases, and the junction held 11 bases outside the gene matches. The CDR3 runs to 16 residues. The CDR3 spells CASSPTRDRGRAEQFF. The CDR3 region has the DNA TGTGCCAGCAGCCCTACCAGGGACAGGGGGCGGGCTGAGCAGTTCTTC.

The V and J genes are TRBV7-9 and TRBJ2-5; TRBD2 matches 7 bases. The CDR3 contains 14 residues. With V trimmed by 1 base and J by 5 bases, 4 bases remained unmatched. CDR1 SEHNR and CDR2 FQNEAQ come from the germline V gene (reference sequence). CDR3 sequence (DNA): TGTGCCAGCAGCTTAGGGGGAGGGGTGGAGACCCAGTACTTC. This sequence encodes CASSLGGGVETQYF.

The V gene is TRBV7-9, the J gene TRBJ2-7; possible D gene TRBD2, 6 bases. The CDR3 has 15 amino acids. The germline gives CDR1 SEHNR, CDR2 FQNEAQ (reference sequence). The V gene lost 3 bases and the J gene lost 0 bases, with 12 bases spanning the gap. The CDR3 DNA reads TGTGCCAGCAGCTTTGGGGGGACCAGCTCCTACGAGCAGTACTTC. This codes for CASSFGGTSSYEQYF. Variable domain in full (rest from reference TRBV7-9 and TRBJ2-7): DTGVSQNPRHKITKRGQNVTFRCDPISEHNRLYWYRQTLGQGPEFLTYFQNEAQLEKSRLLSDRFSAERPKGSFSTLEIQRTEQGDSAMYLCASSFGGTSSYEQYFGPGTRLTVT.

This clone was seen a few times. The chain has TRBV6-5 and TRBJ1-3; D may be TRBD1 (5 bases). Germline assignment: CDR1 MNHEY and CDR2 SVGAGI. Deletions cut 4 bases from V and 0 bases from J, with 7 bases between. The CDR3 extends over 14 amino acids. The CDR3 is CASSSDSSGNTIYF. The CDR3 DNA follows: TGTGCCAGCAGTTCTGACAGCTCTGGAAACACCATATATTTT.

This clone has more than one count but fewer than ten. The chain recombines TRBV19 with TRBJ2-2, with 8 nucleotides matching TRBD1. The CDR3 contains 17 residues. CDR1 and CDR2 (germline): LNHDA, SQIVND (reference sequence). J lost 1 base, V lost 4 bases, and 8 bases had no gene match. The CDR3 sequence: CASSTTTGVLNTGELFF. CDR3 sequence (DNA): TGTGCCAGTAGTACGACGACAGGGGTTTTGAACACCGGGGAGCTGTTTTTT.

For the CDR3, the DNA is TGTGCCAGCAGCTCCCCGGACAGGGAGGGCGAAAAACTGTTTTTT. Translating it yields CASSSPDREGEKLFF. The chain joins TRBV5-4 to TRBJ1-4; 8 nucleotides line up with TRBD1. The CDR3 is 15 amino acids. The germline V gene encodes CDR1 SGHNT and CDR2 YYREEE (reference sequence). With V trimmed by 3 bases and J by 8 bases, 9 bases remained unmatched.

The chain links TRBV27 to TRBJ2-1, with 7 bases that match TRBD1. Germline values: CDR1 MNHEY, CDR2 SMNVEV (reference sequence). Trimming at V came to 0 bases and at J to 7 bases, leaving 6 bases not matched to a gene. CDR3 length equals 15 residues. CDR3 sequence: CASSLSVRGMNEQFF. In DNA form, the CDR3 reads TGTGCCAGCAGTTTATCTGTCAGGGGGATGAATGAGCAGTTCTTC.

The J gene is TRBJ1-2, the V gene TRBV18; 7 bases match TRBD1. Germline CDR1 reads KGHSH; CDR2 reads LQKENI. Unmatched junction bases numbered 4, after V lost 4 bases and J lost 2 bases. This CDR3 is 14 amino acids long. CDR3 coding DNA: TGTGCCAGCTCACGGACAGGAGCGAACTATGGCTACACCTTC. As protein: CASSRTGANYGYTF.

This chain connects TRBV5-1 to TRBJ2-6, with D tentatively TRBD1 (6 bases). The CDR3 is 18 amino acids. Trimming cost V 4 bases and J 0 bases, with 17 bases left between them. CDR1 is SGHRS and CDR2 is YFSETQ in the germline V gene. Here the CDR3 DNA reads TGCGCCAGCAGCCCACCGACAGGTACGGGCTCTGGGGCCAACGTCCTGACTTTC. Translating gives CASSPPTGTGSGANVLTF.